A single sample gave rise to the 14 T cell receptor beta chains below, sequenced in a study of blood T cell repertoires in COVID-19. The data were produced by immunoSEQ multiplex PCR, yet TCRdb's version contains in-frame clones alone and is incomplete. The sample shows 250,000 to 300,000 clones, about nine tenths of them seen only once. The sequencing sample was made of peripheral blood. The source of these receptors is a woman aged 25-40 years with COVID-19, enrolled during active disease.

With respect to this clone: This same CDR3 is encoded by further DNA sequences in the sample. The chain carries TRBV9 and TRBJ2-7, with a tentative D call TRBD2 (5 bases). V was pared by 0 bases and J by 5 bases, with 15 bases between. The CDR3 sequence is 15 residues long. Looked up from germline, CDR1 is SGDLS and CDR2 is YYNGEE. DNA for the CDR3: TGTGCCAGCAGCGTAGCGGGCGGGCGGAGCGACGAGCAGTACTTC. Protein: CASSVAGGRSDEQYF.

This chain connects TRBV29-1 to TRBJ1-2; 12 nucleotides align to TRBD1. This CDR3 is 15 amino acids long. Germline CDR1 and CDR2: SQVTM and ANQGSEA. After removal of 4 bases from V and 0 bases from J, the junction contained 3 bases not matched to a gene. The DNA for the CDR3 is TGCAGCGTTGGGGACAGGGGGCCCACTAACTATGGCTACACCTTC. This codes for CSVGDRGPTNYGYTF. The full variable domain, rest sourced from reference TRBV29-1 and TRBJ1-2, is SAVISQKPSRDICQRGTSLTIQCQVDSQVTMMFWYRQQPGQSLTLIATANQGSEATYESGFVIDKFPISRPNLTFSTLTVSNMSPEDSSIYLCSVGDRGPTNYGYTFGSGTRLTVV.

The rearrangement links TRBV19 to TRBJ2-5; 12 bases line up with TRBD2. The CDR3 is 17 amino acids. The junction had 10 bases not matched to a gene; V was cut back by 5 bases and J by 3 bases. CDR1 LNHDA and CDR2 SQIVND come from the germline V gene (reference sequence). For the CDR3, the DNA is TGTGCCAGTAGTGTTCGACTAGCGGGAGTCAGGGAAGAGACCCAGTACTTC. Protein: CASSVRLAGVREETQYF.

The CDR3 here is CASSSGTGGNEQFF. CDR3 nucleotides: TGTGCCAGCAGCTCCGGGACAGGGGGCAATGAGCAGTTCTTC. This chain connects TRBV11-2 to TRBJ2-1; 11 bases are shared with TRBD1. After removal of 4 bases from V and 6 bases from J, the junction contained 2 bases not matched to a gene. Germline V lookup: CDR1 SGHAT, CDR2 FQNNGV. CDR3 length equals 14 residues.

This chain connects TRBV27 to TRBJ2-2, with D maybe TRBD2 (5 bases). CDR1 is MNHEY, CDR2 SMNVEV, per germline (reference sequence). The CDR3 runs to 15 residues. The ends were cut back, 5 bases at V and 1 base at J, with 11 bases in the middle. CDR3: CASSPMRVNTGELFF. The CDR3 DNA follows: TGTGCCAGCAGTCCTATGAGGGTGAACACCGGGGAGCTGTTTTTT.

The CDR3 coding sequence is TGTGCCAGCAGTCACACCAGGGGGTCCTACGAGCAGTACTTC. This translates into CASSHTRGSYEQYF. This chain joins TRBV6-5 and TRBJ2-7, with 7 bases matching TRBD1. Germline loops: CDR1 MNHEY, CDR2 SVGAGI. The CDR3 loop spans 14 amino acids. The V and J ends lost 5 bases and 1 base, in that order; junction bases with no gene match: 5.

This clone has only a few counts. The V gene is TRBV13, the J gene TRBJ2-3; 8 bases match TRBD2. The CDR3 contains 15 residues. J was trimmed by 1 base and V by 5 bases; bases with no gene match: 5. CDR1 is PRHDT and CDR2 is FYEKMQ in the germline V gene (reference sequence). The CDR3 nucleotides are TGTGCCAGCAGCCAGGGACTAGTTGGCACAGATACGCAGTATTTT. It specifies CASSQGLVGTDTQYF.

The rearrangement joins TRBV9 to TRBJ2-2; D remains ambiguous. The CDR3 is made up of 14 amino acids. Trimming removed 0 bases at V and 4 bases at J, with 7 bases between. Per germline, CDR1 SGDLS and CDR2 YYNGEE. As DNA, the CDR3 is TGTGCCAGCAGCGTAGGTAGTTCCACCGGGGAGCTGTTTTTT. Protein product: CASSVGSSTGELFF.

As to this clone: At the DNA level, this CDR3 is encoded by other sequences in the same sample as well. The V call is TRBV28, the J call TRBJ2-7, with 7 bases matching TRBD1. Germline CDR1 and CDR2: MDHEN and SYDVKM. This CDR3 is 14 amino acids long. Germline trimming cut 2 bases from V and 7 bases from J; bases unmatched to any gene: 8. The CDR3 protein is CASSLGDRFGEQYF. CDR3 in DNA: TGTGCCAGCAGTTTAGGGGACAGATTTGGTGAGCAGTACTTC.

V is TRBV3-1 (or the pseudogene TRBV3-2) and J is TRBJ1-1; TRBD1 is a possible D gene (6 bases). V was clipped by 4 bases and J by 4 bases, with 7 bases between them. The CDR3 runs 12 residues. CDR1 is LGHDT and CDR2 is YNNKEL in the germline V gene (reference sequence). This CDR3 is CASSRRGTEAFF. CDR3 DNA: TGTGCCAGCAGCCGCAGGGGCACTGAAGCTTTCTTT.

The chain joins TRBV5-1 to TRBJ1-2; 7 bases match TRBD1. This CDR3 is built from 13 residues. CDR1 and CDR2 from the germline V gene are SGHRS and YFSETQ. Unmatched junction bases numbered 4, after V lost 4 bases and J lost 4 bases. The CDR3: CASSTGQTYGYTF. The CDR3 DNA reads TGCGCCAGCAGCACGGGACAGACCTATGGCTACACCTTC.

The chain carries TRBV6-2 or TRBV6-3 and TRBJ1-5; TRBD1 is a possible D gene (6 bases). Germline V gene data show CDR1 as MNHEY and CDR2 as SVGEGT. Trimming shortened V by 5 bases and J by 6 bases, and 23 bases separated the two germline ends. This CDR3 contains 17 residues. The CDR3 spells CASSLHPRGAKSQPQHF. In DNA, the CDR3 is TGTGCCAGCAGTCTTCACCCCCGGGGGGCGAAGAGTCAGCCCCAGCATTTT.

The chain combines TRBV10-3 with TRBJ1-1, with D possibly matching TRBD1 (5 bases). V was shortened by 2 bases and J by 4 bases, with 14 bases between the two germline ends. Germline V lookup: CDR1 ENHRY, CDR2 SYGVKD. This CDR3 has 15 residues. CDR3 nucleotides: TGTGCCATCAGTGAGGGTGGCAGGGTGGTCACTGAAGCTTTCTTT. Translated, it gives CAISEGGRVVTEAFF.

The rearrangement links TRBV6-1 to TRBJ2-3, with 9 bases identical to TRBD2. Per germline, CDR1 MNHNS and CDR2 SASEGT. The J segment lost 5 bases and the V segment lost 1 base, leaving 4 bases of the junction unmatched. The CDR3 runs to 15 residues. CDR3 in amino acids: CASSEGAGGQDTQYF. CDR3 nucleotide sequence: TGTGCCAGCAGTGAAGGGGCGGGAGGGCAAGATACGCAGTATTTT.